The 14 T cell receptor beta chains presented below share a single source sample, sequenced in a study of human T cells and chemical hapten exposure (dated by TCRdb to the early 2020s). The meaning of the sample's time point label: patch test 1, 2 weeks after DPC sensitization. The meaning of the sample's treatment or condition label: therapeutic diphenylcyclopropenone sensitization with weekly scalp DPC. The library was produced with RACE. These reads were obtained on a NextSeq 500. TCRdb reran the public reads through fastp at Q25 and MiXCR, keeping productive beta chains. When rows share a CDR3 protein, they turn into one entry using the most common DNA and genes. A total of around 100,000 distinct CDR3 sequences appear in this sample, approximately 11% of them only once. Of the sample, under 4.5% falls within the top ten clones. Material: whole blood, obtained in connection with sensitization to the hapten diphenylcyclopropenone (DPC). These receptors originate from a middle-aged woman with alopecia areata. Some clones in this sample may be carry-over from other donors' samples.

The rearrangement joins TRBV12-3 or TRBV12-4 to TRBJ2-7; D gene ambiguous. Between the trimmed V and J ends, which lost 5 bases and 3 bases, there was a span of 5 bases. This CDR3 has 11 amino acids. CDR3 in DNA: TGTGCCAGCAGTACTGTCTACGAGCAGTACTTC. This sequence encodes CASSTVYEQYF.

The V gene is TRBV2, the J gene TRBJ1-5; TRBD1 might be the D (5 bases). The ends were cut back, 6 bases at V and 3 bases at J, with 9 bases in the middle. Per the germline V gene, CDR1 is SNHLY and CDR2 is FYNNEI. CDR3 size: 13 residues. The CDR3 nucleotides read TGTGCCAGCAGAAGCAGGGACAATCAGCCCCAGCATTTT. This encodes CASRSRDNQPQHF.

The chain combines TRBV3-1 with TRBJ2-6; TRBD1 agrees at 9 bases. In germline, CDR1 is LGHDT, CDR2 YNNKEL (reference sequence). The length of the CDR3 is 18 residues. V trimming: 2 bases; J trimming: 4 bases; junction bases outside the gene matches: 9. CDR3 residues: CASSQISGTGSGANVLTF. CDR3 coding DNA: TGTGCCAGCAGCCAAATCTCCGGGACAGGGTCAGGGGCCAACGTCCTGACTTTC. The full variable domain, in which reference TRBV3-1 and TRBJ2-6 provide the parts outside the CDR3, is DTAVSQTPKYLVTQMGNDKSIKCEQNLGHDTMYWYKQDSKKFLKIMFSYNNKELIINETVPNRFSPKSPDKAHLNLHINSLELGDSAVYFCASSQISGTGSGANVLTFGAGSRLTVL.

This clonotype was seen more than once but under ten times. V usage is TRBV21-1 and J usage is TRBJ2-6. TRBV21-1 is labeled a pseudogene. The CDR3 totals 16 residues. This CDR3 is CASSEQQGSGANVLTF. In DNA form, the CDR3 reads TGTGCCAGCAGCGAACAACAGGGCTCTGGGGCCAACGTCCTGACTTTC.

This clonotype showed up many times. This chain's CDR3 is CASSPGTSRANEKLFF. The CDR3 DNA sequence: TGTGCCAGCAGCCCCGGGACTTCTAGAGCTAATGAAAAACTGTTTTTT. V and J are TRBV5-4 and TRBJ1-4; tentative D call: TRBD1 (5 bases). The germline V gene has CDR1 SGHNT and CDR2 YYREEE (reference sequence). Between the trimmed V and J ends, which lost 4 bases and 3 bases, there was a span of 16 bases. The CDR3 sequence is 16 residues long.

This clonotype occurred many times. This chain connects TRBV5-1 to TRBJ2-5; 8 positions agree with TRBD1. This CDR3 contains 14 residues. CDR1 and CDR2 (germline): SGHRS, YFSETQ. The V and J ends lost 3 bases and 5 bases, in that order; junction bases with no gene match: 6. In DNA, the CDR3 is TGCGCCAGCAGCTCCGGGACAGGTTGGGAGACCCAGTACTTC. Protein: CASSSGTGWETQYF.

This clonotype was observed once. The chain recombines TRBV6-2 or TRBV6-3 with TRBJ2-2; the D gene is possibly TRBD2 (5 bases). The CDR3 spans 13 residues. Trimming pared 5 bases from V and 6 bases from J, leaving 10 bases between. Germline V lookup: CDR1 MNHEY, CDR2 SVGEGT. CDR3 DNA sequence: TGTGCCAGCAGTGAAACTAGGCCCGGGGAGCTGTTTTTT. This codes for CASSETRPGELFF.

This clonotype showed up just a few times. The chain employs TRBV4-2 and TRBJ2-2, with D unresolved. The CDR3 has 14 amino acids. V lost 1 base and J 4 bases, leaving 7 bases between the germline ends. Germline CDR1 reads LGHNA; CDR2 reads YNFKEQ. CDR3 amino acids: CASSQAGFTGELFF. Written as DNA, the CDR3 is TGTGCCAGCAGCCAAGCTGGTTTCACCGGGGAGCTGTTTTTT.

This clonotype was counted many times. DNA of the CDR3: TGTGCCAGCAGTTACGGCACCGGGGAGCTGTTTTTT. Encoded protein: CASSYGTGELFF. The gene calls are TRBV6-5 and TRBJ2-2; D gene uncertain. Germline V gives CDR1 MNHEY, CDR2 SVGAGI. V was shortened by 2 bases and J by 4 bases, with 2 bases between the two germline ends. The CDR3 consists of 12 residues.

This clonotype was counted at least ten times. J is TRBJ2-3 and V is TRBV7-2, with 8 bases that match TRBD2. The V segment lost 7 bases and the J segment 3 bases; nucleotides outside the gene matches: 9. This CDR3 comprises 15 residues. Germline V CDR1 and CDR2: SGHTA, FQGNSA. The DNA of the CDR3 is TGTGCCAGCAAGAGGGCGGGGGGTCTGACAGATACGCAGTATTTT. Amino acids: CASKRAGGLTDTQYF.

This clonotype was found many times. The J gene is TRBJ2-7, the V gene TRBV6-2 or TRBV6-3; D possibly matches TRBD1 or TRBD2 (6 bases each). CDR1 MNHEY and CDR2 SVGEGT come from the germline V gene. Trimming removed 6 bases at V and 5 bases at J, with 17 bases between. The CDR3 length is 14 residues. The CDR3: CASRKGGSLDEQYF. The DNA of the CDR3 is TGTGCCAGCAGGAAGGGGGGCAGCCTGGACGAGCAGTACTTC.

In this sample, this clonotype turned up a few times. The CDR3 DNA follows: TGCGCCAGCAGCCAGGGCCCAATGGGGAACACTGAAGCTTTCTTT. The encoded protein is CASSQGPMGNTEAFF. The chain employs TRBV5-1 and TRBJ1-1; the D gene is possibly TRBD1 (5 bases). Germline lookup yields CDR1 SGHRS and CDR2 YFSETQ. There are 15 residues in the CDR3. The ends were cut back, 4 bases at V and 1 base at J, with 14 bases in the middle. The full variable domain, its missing parts supplied by reference TRBV5-1 and TRBJ1-1, is KAGVTQTPRYLIKTRGQQVTLSCSPISGHRSVSWYQQTPGQGLQFLFEYFSETQRNKGNFPGRFSGRQFSNSRSEMNVSTLELGDSALYLCASSQGPMGNTEAFFGQGTRLTVV.

The rearrangement links TRBV2 to TRBJ1-5; 7 nucleotides match TRBD1. Trimming at V came to 6 bases and at J to 0 bases, leaving 11 bases not matched to a gene. The CDR3 loop spans 17 amino acids. CDR1 is SNHLY and CDR2 is FYNNEI in the germline V gene. CDR3 bases: TGTGCCAGCAGAACAGGGGCCCTGCCCTATAGCAATCAGCCCCAGCATTTT. Its protein is CASRTGALPYSNQPQHF.

This clonotype was found many times. This sequence joins TRBV4-1 and TRBJ2-7, with a tentative D call TRBD1 (5 bases). Germline CDR1 reads MGHRA; CDR2 reads YSYEKL. This CDR3 spans 15 amino acids. The V end lost 1 base, the J end lost 0 bases, and 10 bases lay between the germline ends. DNA for the CDR3: TGCGCCAGCAGCCAAGCGGTGACAGTCTCCTACGAGCAGTACTTC. This gives the protein CASSQAVTVSYEQYF.